This is a list of T cell receptor beta chains from one sample in a study of shared clonotypes between healthy human individuals. TCRdb's table, derived via immunoSEQ multiplex PCR, lists solely in-frame clones and lacks some. The sample includes around 2,100,000 clones, approximately 94% of them seen just once. The sample was naive CD8+ T cells sorted from blood. The receptors come from a young man in good health. The CDR3 runs from the conserved cysteine through the conserved F or W. Each record gives: D gene, clone size, J gene, V gene, CDR3 DNA, CDR3 protein. A D gene is named only where the DNA matches it firmly. Size is omitted from some rows. Given values are once, few, many or a class for expanded clones.

>-|-|TRBJ2-2|TRBV27
TGTGCCAGCGGACGGGTGGGCACCGGGGAGCTGTTTTTT
CASGRVGTGELFF
>TRBD1|once|TRBJ1-1|TRBV5-1
TGCGCCAGCAGCTTGGCGACAGGGGCGAACACTGAAGCTTTCTTT
CASSLATGANTEAFF
>-|-|TRBJ1-2|TRBV4-1
TGCGCCAGCAGCCAAGACTGGGCATCTAACTATGGCTACACCTTC
CASSQDWASNYGYTF
>-|-|TRBJ2-7|TRBV10-2
TGCGCCAGCAGTGGGGTCGGGTCCTACTACGAGCAGTACTTC
CASSGVGSYYEQYF
>-|-|TRBJ2-1|TRBV6-5
TGTGCCAGCAGCATATTTGGACGTTACAATGAGCAGTTCTTC
CASSIFGRYNEQFF
>-|once|TRBJ2-7|TRBV25-1
TGTGCCAGCAGTGTGGGGAGCTCCTACGAGCAGTACTTC
CASSVGSSYEQYF
>-|-|TRBJ1-2|TRBV7-2
TGTGCCAGCAGCACCGGACAGCCTTATGGCTACACCTTC
CASSTGQPYGYTF
>-|-|TRBJ2-7|TRBV28
TGTGCCAGCAGTTGGGTCCCCGACAGGCAAACTTCCTACGAGCAGTACTTC
CASSWVPDRQTSYEQYF
>-|-|TRBJ2-1|TRBV27
TGTGCCAGCACTAATGCTTTTGGGGAGTTCTACAATGAGCAGTTCTTC
CASTNAFGEFYNEQFF
>-|-|TRBJ1-1|TRBV28
TGTGCCAGCAGTTTTTCCGATGGGGCTGAAGCTTTCTTT
CASSFSDGAEAFF
>-|once|TRBJ2-2|TRBV19
TGTGCCAGTACCTCGCCGGGGGCCGGGGAGCTGTTTTTT
CASTSPGAGELFF
>TRBD1|-|TRBJ1-3|TRBV28
TGTGCCAGCAGCCCTCAGGGGGCTGGAAACACCATATATTTT
CASSPQGAGNTIYF
>-|-|TRBJ1-1|TRBV9
TGTGCCAGCAGCGTAAGTCCGGGGAACACTGAAGCTTTCTTT
CASSVSPGNTEAFF
>-|-|TRBJ2-3|TRBV6-1
TGTGCCAGCAGTGAATTAATAAGCCAACCAGATACGCAGTATTTT
CASSELISQPDTQYF
>-|-|TRBJ1-2|TRBV5-4
TGTGCCAGCAGACTATGGGGGGGTTTAAAGGGCCAGGCCTATGGCTACACCTTC
CASRLWGGLKGQAYGYTF
>TRBD2|-|TRBJ2-1|TRBV7-9
TGTGCCAGCAGCTTAGGAACTAGCGGGATATACAATGAGCAGTTCTTC
CASSLGTSGIYNEQFF
>-|once|TRBJ1-1|TRBV5-1
TGCGCCAGCAGCTTGGTGGCCGTCGGGAACACTGAAGCTTTCTTT
CASSLVAVGNTEAFF
>-|-|TRBJ1-3|TRBV6-1
TGTGCCAGTCTCGTTACACCCCACTCTGGAAACACCATATATTTT
CASLVTPHSGNTIYF
>TRBD2|-|TRBJ2-1|TRBV5-4
TGTGCCAGCAGTGGACTAGGGAACGGAAATGAGCAGTTCTTC
CASSGLGNGNEQFF
>TRBD2|-|TRBJ2-3|TRBV7-3
TGTGCCAGCAGCTTGACAAGCGGGGGGTCAGATACGCAGTATTTT
CASSLTSGGSDTQYF
>TRBD2|once|TRBJ2-1|TRBV29-1
TGCAGCGTCACCACCCTAGCGGGGGCGTACAATGAGCAGTTCTTC
CSVTTLAGAYNEQFF
>-|-|TRBJ2-5|TRBV27
TGTGCCAGCAGCACCCTGGACATTCAAGAGACCCAGTACTTC
CASSTLDIQETQYF
>-|once|TRBJ2-7|TRBV9
TGTGCCAGCAGCTCCCGGGACGGACCCTACGAGCAGTACTTC
CASSSRDGPYEQYF
>TRBD1|-|TRBJ2-5|TRBV30
TGTGCTCGGACGGACAGGGGTCTGCAAGAGACCCAGTACTTC
CARTDRGLQETQYF
>-|-|TRBJ2-2|TRBV29-1
TGCAGCGTTGTGGGACAAAACACCGGGGAGCTGTTTTTT
CSVVGQNTGELFF
>-|-|TRBJ2-3|TRBV21-1
TGTGCCAGCGGGCCCCTAGCGGGTAGCACAGATACGCAGTATTTT
CASGPLAGSTDTQYF
>-|once|TRBJ1-2|TRBV7-9
TGTGCCAGCAGCCGGGACGGTGAACGTGGCTACACCTTC
CASSRDGERGYTF
>-|few|TRBJ1-2|TRBV30
TGTGCCTCTGGGGAGCCAAGGGGCTACACCTTC
CASGEPRGYTF
>TRBD1|-|TRBJ1-3|TRBV6-5
TGTGCCAGCAGCTTCACAGGGGTTGGAAACACCATATATTTT
CASSFTGVGNTIYF
>-|-|TRBJ1-2|TRBV14
TGTGCCAGCAGCCAAGTCCATGGGACTGGGGGCTACACCTTC
CASSQVHGTGGYTF
>-|-|TRBJ2-7|TRBV5-6
TGTGCCAGCAGCTTACGGGCAGCCTACGAGCAGTACTTC
CASSLRAAYEQYF
>-|-|TRBJ2-7|TRBV19
TGTGCCAGTAGTGGGTACCGGTCCTACGAGCAGTACTTC
CASSGYRSYEQYF
>-|-|TRBJ2-4|TRBV9
TGTGCCAGCAGCGTAGCCGGTAGCGGAAACATTCAGTACTTC
CASSVAGSGNIQYF
>-|-|TRBJ1-5|TRBV21-1
TGTGCCAGCAACCCCGAACGACAGCCCCAGCATTTT
CASNPERQPQHF
>-|-|TRBJ1-3|TRBV14
TGTGCCAGCAGCCAAGGACCAGGGAGCTCTGGAAACACCATATATTTT
CASSQGPGSSGNTIYF
>-|-|TRBJ2-7|TRBV4-1
TGCGCCAGCAGCCCAGTCGGGATTAACTACGAGCAGTACTTC
CASSPVGINYEQYF
>-|-|TRBJ2-1|TRBV7-8
TGTGCCAGCAGCTTTGTTTACAATGAGCAGTTCTTC
CASSFVYNEQFF
>TRBD1|-|TRBJ2-7|TRBV27
TGTGCCAGCAGGCTTGGACAGGGTACCTACGAGCAGTACTTC
CASRLGQGTYEQYF
>-|-|TRBJ2-5|TRBV5-6
TGTGCCAGCAGCACCGGAGCCAGCGGGCGGGAAGAGACCCAGTACTTC
CASSTGASGREETQYF
>-|-|TRBJ2-1|TRBV7-6
TGTGCCAGCAGCTTAACGGCGGGGTGGTACAATGAGCAGTTCTTC
CASSLTAGWYNEQFF
>-|-|TRBJ1-1|TRBV4-2
TGTGCCAGCAGCCAAGCCCTTTACCCAGATGAAGCTTTCTTT
CASSQALYPDEAFF
>-|-|TRBJ2-7|TRBV6-1
TGTGCCAGCAGTGAAGCAGGGCCCCTCTACGAGCAGTACTTC
CASSEAGPLYEQYF
>-|-|TRBJ1-4|TRBV7-9
TGTGCCAGCAGCTTCAGGGGCGCTAATGAAAAACTGTTTTTT
CASSFRGANEKLFF
>TRBD2|once|TRBJ2-3|TRBV9
TGTGCCAGCAACCTAGCGGGTGAAGATACGCAGTATTTT
CASNLAGEDTQYF
>TRBD1|-|TRBJ1-3|TRBV27
TGTGCCAGCAGTTTGGACAGGTTCGGAAACACCATATATTTT
CASSLDRFGNTIYF
>TRBD1|-|TRBJ1-1|TRBV7-9
TGTGCCAGCAGCATAAACAGGGGGCACACTGAAGCTTTCTTT
CASSINRGHTEAFF
>TRBD2|once|TRBJ2-1|TRBV5-4
TGTGCCAGCACCCGGACTAGCGGGGGGCTGGAGCAGTTCTTC
CASTRTSGGLEQFF